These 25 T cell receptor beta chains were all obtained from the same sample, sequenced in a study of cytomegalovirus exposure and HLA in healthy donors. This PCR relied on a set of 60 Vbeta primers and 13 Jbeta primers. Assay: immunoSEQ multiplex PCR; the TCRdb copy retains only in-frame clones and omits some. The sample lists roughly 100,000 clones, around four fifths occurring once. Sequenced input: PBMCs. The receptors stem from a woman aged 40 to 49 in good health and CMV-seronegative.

DNA for the CDR3: TGTGCCAGCTCACTCTCGACAGGGGGCTCTGGAAACACCATATATTTT. It translates to CASSLSTGGSGNTIYF. The chain employs TRBV18 and TRBJ1-3, with TRBD1 identical over 9 bases. The V and J ends lost 4 bases and 0 bases, in that order; junction bases with no gene match: 4. The CDR3 is made up of 16 amino acids. The germline CDR1 and CDR2 sequences are KGHSH and LQKENI.

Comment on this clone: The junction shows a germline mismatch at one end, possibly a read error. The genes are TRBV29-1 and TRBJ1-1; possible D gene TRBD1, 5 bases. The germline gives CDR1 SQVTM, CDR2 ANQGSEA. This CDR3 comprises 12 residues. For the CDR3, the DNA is TGCAGCGACTTACAGGAGGGCACTGATGCTTTCTTT. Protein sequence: CSDLQEGTDAFF.

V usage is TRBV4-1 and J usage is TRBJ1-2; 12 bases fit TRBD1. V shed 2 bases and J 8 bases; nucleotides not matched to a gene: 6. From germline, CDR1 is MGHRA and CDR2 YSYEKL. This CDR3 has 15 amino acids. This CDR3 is CASSQPGQGAEGYTF. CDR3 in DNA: TGCGCCAGCAGCCAACCGGGACAGGGGGCAGAAGGCTACACCTTC.

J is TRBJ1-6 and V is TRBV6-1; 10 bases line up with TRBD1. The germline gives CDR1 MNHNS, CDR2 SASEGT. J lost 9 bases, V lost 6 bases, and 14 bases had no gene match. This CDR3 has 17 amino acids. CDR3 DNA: TGTGCCAGCAGGGAAATCCGCCCGGGACAGGGGTTTTCACCCCTCCACTTT. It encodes CASREIRPGQGFSPLHF.

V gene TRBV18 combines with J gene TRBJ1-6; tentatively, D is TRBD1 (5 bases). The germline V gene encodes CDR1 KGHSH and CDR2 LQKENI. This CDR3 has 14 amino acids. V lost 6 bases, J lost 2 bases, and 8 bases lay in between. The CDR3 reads CASSMDTYNSPLHF. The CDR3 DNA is TGTGCCAGCTCGATGGACACCTATAATTCACCCCTCCACTTT.

The CDR3 DNA is TGTGCCAGCAGCCCAAGTCCGGAGCCCCAGCATTTT. This codes for CASSPSPEPQHF. V gene TRBV7-2 combines with J gene TRBJ1-5; D is unresolved. The V and J ends lost 5 bases and 8 bases respectively, with 10 bases between them. Germline CDR1 SGHTA, CDR2 FQGNSA. This CDR3 spans 12 amino acids.

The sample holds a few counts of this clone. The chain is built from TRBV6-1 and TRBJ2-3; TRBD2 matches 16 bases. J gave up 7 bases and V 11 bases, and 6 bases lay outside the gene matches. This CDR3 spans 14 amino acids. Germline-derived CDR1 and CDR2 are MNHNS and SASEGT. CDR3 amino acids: CAGTSGGASNTQYF. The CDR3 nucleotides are TGTGCCGGGACTAGCGGGGGGGCTTCGAATACGCAGTATTTT.

CDR3 nucleotides: TGTGCCAGCAGTTCAAGGGGATTCACTGAAGCTTTCTTT. This codes for CASSSRGFTEAFF. J is TRBJ1-1 and V is TRBV7-8; tentative D call: TRBD1 (5 bases). Germline V gene sequence: CDR1 SGHVS, CDR2 FQNEAQ. CDR3 length: 13 residues. Trimming took 6 bases from V and 4 from J, leaving 12 bases between them.

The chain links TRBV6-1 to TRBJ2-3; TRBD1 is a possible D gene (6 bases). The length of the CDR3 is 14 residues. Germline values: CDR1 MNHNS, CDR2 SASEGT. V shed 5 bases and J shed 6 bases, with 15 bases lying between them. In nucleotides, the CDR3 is TGTGCCAGCAGTACCGGGACATCCGCGGATACGCAGTATTTT. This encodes CASSTGTSADTQYF.

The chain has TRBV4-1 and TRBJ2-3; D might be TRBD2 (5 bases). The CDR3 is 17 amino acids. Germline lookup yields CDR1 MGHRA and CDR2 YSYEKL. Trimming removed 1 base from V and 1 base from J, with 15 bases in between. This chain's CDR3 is CASSQAPRGWGTDTQYF. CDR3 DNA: TGCGCCAGCAGCCAAGCTCCCCGGGGATGGGGCACAGATACGCAGTATTTT.

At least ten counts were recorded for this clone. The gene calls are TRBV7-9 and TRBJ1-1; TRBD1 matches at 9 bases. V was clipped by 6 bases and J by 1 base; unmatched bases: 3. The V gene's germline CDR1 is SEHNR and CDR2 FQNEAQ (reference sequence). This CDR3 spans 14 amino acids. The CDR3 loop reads CASRTGGTNTEAFF. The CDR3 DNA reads TGTGCCAGCAGGACAGGGGGGACGAACACTGAAGCTTTCTTT.

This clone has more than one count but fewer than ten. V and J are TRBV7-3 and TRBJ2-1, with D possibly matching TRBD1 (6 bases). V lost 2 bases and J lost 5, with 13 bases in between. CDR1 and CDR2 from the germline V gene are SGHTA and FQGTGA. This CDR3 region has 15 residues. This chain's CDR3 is CASSLHGQPNNEQFF. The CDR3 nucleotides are TGTGCCAGCAGCTTACACGGACAGCCTAACAATGAGCAGTTCTTC.

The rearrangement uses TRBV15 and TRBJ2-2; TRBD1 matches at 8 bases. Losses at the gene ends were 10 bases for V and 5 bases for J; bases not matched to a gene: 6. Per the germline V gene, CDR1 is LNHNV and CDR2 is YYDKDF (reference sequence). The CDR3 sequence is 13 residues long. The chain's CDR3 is CANGQGRTGELFF. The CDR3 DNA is TGTGCCAACGGACAGGGTCGGACCGGGGAGCTGTTTTTT.

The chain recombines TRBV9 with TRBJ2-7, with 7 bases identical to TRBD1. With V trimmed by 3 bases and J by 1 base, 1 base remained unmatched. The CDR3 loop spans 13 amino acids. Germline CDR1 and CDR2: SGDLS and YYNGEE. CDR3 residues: CASSGQGSYEQYF. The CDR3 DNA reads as TGTGCCAGCAGCGGACAGGGTTCCTACGAGCAGTACTTC.

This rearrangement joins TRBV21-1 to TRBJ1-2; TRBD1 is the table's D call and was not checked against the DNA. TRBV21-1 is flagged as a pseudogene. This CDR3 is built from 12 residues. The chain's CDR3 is CASSRQAGGYTF. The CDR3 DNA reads TGTGCCAGCAGTCGACAGGCCGGAGGCTACACCTTC.

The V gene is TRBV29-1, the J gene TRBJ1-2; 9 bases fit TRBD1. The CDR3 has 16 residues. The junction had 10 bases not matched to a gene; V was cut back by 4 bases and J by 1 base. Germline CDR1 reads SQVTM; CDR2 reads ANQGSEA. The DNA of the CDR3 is TGCAGCGTTGGACCGTTACAGGGGGCGATTAACTATGGCTACACCTTC. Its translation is CSVGPLQGAINYGYTF. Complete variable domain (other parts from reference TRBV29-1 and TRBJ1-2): SAVISQKPSRDICQRGTSLTIQCQVDSQVTMMFWYRQQPGQSLTLIATANQGSEATYESGFVIDKFPISRPNLTFSTLTVSNMSPEDSSIYLCSVGPLQGAINYGYTFGSGTRLTVV.

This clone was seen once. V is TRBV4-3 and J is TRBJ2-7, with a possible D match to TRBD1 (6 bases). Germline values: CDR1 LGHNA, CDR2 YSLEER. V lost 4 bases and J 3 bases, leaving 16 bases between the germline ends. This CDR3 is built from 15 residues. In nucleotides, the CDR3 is TGCGCCAGCAGCCGCTACAGGGATTTGCGCTACGAGCAGTACTTC. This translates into CASSRYRDLRYEQYF.

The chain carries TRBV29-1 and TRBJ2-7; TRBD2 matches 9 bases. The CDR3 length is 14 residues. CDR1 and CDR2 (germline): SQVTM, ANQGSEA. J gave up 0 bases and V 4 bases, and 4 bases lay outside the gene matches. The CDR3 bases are TGCAGCGTTGTCCTAGCGGGGCCCTCCTACGAGCAGTACTTC. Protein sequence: CSVVLAGPSYEQYF.

Here the CDR3 reads CASSLDLGQGARSETQYF. In DNA, the CDR3 is TGTGCCAGCAGCTTAGACCTAGGGCAGGGCGCTCGGTCAGAGACCCAGTACTTC. The chain is built from TRBV7-2 and TRBJ2-5; D perhaps matches TRBD1 (5 bases). This CDR3 comprises 18 residues. Deletions cut 1 base from V and 4 bases from J, with 22 bases between. The germline gives CDR1 SGHTA, CDR2 FQGNSA. Full variable domain (remainder filled in from reference TRBV7-2 and TRBJ2-5): GAGVSQSPSNKVTEKGKDVELRCDPISGHTALYWYRQSLGQGLEFLIYFQGNSAPDKSGLPSDRFSAERTGGSVSTLTIQRTQQEDSAVYLCASSLDLGQGARSETQYFGPGTRLLVL.

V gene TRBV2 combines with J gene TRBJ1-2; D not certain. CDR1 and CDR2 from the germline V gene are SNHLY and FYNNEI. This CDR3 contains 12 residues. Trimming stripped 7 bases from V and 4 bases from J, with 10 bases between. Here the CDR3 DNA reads TGTGCCAGCAATCCCGGAGCCTATGGCTACACCTTC. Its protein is CASNPGAYGYTF.

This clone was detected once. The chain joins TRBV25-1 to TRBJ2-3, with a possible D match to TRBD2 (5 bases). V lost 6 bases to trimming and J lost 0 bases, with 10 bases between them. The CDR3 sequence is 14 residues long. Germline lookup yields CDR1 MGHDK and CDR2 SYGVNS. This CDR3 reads CASREAASTDTQYF. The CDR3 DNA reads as TGTGCCAGCAGGGAAGCGGCTAGCACAGATACGCAGTATTTT.

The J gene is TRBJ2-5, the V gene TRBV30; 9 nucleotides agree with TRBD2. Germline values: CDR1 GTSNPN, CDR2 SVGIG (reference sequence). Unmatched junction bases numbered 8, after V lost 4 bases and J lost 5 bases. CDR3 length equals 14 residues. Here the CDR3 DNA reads TGTGCCTGGAACGCGGGGGGGCGGTGGGAGACCCAGTACTTC. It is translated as CAWNAGGRWETQYF. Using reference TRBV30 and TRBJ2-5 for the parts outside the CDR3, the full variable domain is SQTIHQWPATLVQPVGSPLSLECTVEGTSNPNLYWYRQAAGRGLQLLFYSVGIGQISSEVPQNLSASRPQDRQFILSSKKLLLSDSGFYLCAWNAGGRWETQYFGPGTRLLVL.

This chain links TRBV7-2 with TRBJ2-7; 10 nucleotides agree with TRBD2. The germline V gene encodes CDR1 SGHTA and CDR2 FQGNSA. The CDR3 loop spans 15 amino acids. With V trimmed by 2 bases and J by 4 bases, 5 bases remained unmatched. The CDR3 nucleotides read TGTGCCAGCAGCTTACGGCCTAGCGGGGGTTACGAGCAGTACTTC. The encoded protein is CASSLRPSGGYEQYF.

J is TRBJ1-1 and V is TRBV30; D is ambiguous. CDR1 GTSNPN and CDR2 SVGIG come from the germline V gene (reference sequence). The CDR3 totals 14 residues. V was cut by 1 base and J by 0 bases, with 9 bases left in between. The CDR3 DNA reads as TGTGCCTGGAGTGCCGGACTTCTGAACACTGAAGCTTTCTTT. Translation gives CAWSAGLLNTEAFF. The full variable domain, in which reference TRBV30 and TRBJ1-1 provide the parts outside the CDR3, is SQTIHQWPATLVQPVGSPLSLECTVEGTSNPNLYWYRQAAGRGLQLLFYSVGIGQISSEVPQNLSASRPQDRQFILSSKKLLLSDSGFYLCAWSAGLLNTEAFFGQGTRLTVV.

In DNA form, the CDR3 reads TGTGCCAGCAGCTTAACGGTAGCGGGGATGTTAGCCAAAAACATTCAGTACTTC. This translates into CASSLTVAGMLAKNIQYF. The rearrangement uses TRBV13 and TRBJ2-4; 8 nucleotides line up with TRBD2. The CDR3 length is 18 residues. The junction had 9 bases not matched to a gene; V was cut back by 2 bases and J by 0 bases. CDR1 and CDR2 (germline): PRHDT, FYEKMQ (reference sequence).